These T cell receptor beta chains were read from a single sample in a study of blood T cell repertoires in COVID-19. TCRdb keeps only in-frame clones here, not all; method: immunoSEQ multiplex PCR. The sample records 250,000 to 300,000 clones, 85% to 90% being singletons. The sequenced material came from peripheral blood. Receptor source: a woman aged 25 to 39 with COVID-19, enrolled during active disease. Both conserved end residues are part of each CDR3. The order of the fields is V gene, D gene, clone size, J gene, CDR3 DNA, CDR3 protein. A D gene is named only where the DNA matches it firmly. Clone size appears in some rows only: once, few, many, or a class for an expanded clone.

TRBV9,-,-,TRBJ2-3,TGTGCCAGCAGCGTAGTCCCCGACAGTGATACGCAGTATTTT,CASSVVPDSDTQYF
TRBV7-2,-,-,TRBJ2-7,TGTGCCAGCAGCTTAGGGGCCAGCTACGAGCAGTACTTC,CASSLGASYEQYF
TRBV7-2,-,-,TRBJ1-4,TGTGCCAGCAGCTTACAGGGGCCCGAAAAACTGTTTTTT,CASSLQGPEKLFF
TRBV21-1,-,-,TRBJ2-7,TGTGCCAGCAGCAAAACTGCAGGGCCGACGTACGAGCAGTACTTC,CASSKTAGPTYEQYF
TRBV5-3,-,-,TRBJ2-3,TGTGCCAGAAGCCTCCTAGTCCCGACGGCGCCTACAGATACGCAGTATTTT,CARSLLVPTAPTDTQYF
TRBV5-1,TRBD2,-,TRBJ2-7,TGCGCCAGCAGCTTGGGGGCTCTAGCGGGAGGGCCCGACGAGCAGTACTTC,CASSLGALAGGPDEQYF
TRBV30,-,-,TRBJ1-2,TGTGCCTGGAGTGCTCACAGGGAGATTAACTATGGCTACACCTTC,CAWSAHREINYGYTF
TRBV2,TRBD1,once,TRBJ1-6,TGTGCCAGCAGCCTAAGACTGGGACAGGGTACTTCACCCCTCCACTTT,CASSLRLGQGTSPLHF
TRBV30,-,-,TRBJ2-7,TGTGCCTGGAGTGTATTCGGGGGTTCCTACGAGCAGTACTTC,CAWSVFGGSYEQYF
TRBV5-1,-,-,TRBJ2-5,TGCGCCAGCAGCCGCAGACCCGACAGGCTCCAAGAGACCCAGTACTTC,CASSRRPDRLQETQYF
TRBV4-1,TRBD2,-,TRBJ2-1,TGCGCCAGCAGCCATGGGACTAGCGGGCTGAGCTCCTACAATGAGCAGTTCTTC,CASSHGTSGLSSYNEQFF
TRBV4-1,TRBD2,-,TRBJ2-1,TGCGCCAGCAGCCAAGATGGACTAGCGATTTACAATGAGCAGTTCTTC,CASSQDGLAIYNEQFF
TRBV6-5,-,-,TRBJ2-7,TGTGCCAGCATGGCAGGGGGCGGGAGAATGAGCGAGCAGTACTTC,CASMAGGGRMSEQYF
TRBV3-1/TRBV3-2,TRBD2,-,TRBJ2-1,TGTGCCAGCACCCAACTAGCGGGAGGATGGAATGAGCAGTTCTTC,CASTQLAGGWNEQFF
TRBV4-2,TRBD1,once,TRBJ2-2,TGTGCCAGCAGCCACCTCCTTCAGGGGGATACCGGGGAGCTGTTTTTT,CASSHLLQGDTGELFF
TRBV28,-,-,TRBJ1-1,TGTGCCAGCAGTTTGAGCACTGAAGCTTTCTTT,CASSLSTEAFF
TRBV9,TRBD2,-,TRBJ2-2,TGTGCCAGCAGCCCCGAGACTAGCGGGAGTTACACCGGGGAGCTGTTTTTT,CASSPETSGSYTGELFF
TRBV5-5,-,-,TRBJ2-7,TGTGCCAGCATGCTGACAGGCCACCCGTCCTACGAGCAGTACTTC,CASMLTGHPSYEQYF
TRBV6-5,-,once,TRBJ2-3,TGTGCCAGCAGGAGGGGCGGGGGCACAGATACGCAGTATTTT,CASRRGGGTDTQYF
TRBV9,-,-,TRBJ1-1,TGTGCCAGCACCTCAGGGGTAGGGGCGAGTACTGAAGCTTTCTTT,CASTSGVGASTEAFF
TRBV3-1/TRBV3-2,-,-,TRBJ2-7,TGTGCCAGCAGCCCCAGTTTATTGGACGAGCAGTACTTC,CASSPSLLDEQYF
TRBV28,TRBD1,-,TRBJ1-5,TGTGCCAGCAGGCGCAGGGGGAATCAGCCCCAGCATTTT,CASRRRGNQPQHF
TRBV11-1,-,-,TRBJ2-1,TGTGCCAGCAGCTTAGTGGTGCGGGACTCCTACAATGAGCAGTTCTTC,CASSLVVRDSYNEQFF
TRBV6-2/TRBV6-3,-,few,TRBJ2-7,TGTGCCAGCAGTTACTCTTTGCGGTACGAGCAGTACTTC,CASSYSLRYEQYF
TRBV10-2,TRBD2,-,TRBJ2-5,TGCGCCACCGGGACTAGCGGGAGTGGTGCGGGAGAGACCCAGTACTTC,CATGTSGSGAGETQYF
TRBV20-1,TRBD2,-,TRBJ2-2,TGCAGTGCTAGTAATAGCGGGAGGAGTACCGGGGAGCTGTTTTTT,CSASNSGRSTGELFF
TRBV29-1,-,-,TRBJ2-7,TGCAGCGTTGATGGTGGGAGTACCTACGAGCAGTACTTC,CSVDGGSTYEQYF
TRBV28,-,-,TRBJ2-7,TGTGCCAGCAGTTTAGGCAGGAGGGGCTCCTACGAGCAGTACTTC,CASSLGRRGSYEQYF
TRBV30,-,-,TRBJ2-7,TGTGCCTGGAGTGGCTCTGTATCGGGCGAGCAGTACTTC,CAWSGSVSGEQYF
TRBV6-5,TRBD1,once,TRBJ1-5,TGTGCCAGCCGGCCCGGAAGGGGGCGACGGCAGCCCCAGCATTTT,CASRPGRGRRQPQHF
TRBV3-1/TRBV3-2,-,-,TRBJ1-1,TGTGCCAGCAGCCAATACAGGGTGAACACTGAAGCTTTCTTT,CASSQYRVNTEAFF
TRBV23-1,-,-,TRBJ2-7,TGCGCCAGCAGTGAGAGCTATGCGAGCTCCTACGAGCAGTACTTC,CASSESYASSYEQYF
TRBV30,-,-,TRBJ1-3,TGTGCCTGGAGCAGGCTTCCCTTCTCTGGAAACACCATATATTTT,CAWSRLPFSGNTIYF
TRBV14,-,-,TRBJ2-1,TGTGCCAGCAGCCAAGATCCGGCGGAGAGCTCCTACAATGAGCAGTTCTTC,CASSQDPAESSYNEQFF
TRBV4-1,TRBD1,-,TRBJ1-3,TGCGCCAGCAGCCAAGAGACAGGGTCTGGAAACACCATATATTTT,CASSQETGSGNTIYF
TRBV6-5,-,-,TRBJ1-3,TGTGCCAGCAGCCGACCGGGTGGAAACACCATATATTTT,CASSRPGGNTIYF
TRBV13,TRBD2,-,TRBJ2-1,TGTGCCAGCAGCCACTGGGGACTAGCGGGAATCCGACTTGAGCAGTTCTTC,CASSHWGLAGIRLEQFF
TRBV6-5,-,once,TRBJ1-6,TGTGCCAGCAGTTGGGCAGGGAGGGCTTCACCCCTCCACTTT,CASSWAGRASPLHF